The 31 T cell receptor beta chains in this list originate from one sample, sequenced in a study of cytomegalovirus exposure and HLA in healthy donors. The PCR had 60 Vbeta and 13 Jbeta primers. Sequencing was performed with immunoSEQ multiplex PCR; in TCRdb, only in-frame clones are kept and a portion is missing. The sample holds about 150,000 clones; roughly three fifths are singletons and the top ten take over 1.5%. The source material was PBMCs. The receptors originated from a male donor in good health and CMV-seronegative.

The chain recombines TRBV19 with TRBJ1-5, with 7 bases that match TRBD1. Losses at the gene ends were 6 bases for V and 2 bases for J; bases not matched to a gene: 4. The germline CDR1 and CDR2 sequences are LNHDA and SQIVND (reference sequence). CDR3 size: 14 residues. The CDR3: CASSQGTGNQPQHF. CDR3 nucleotide sequence: TGTGCCAGTAGCCAAGGGACAGGCAATCAGCCCCAGCATTTT.

V and J are TRBV29-1 and TRBJ1-1, with D perhaps TRBD1 (6 bases). Germline values: CDR1 SQVTM, CDR2 ANQGSEA. The CDR3 is 12 residues long. V was trimmed by 8 bases and J by 4 bases, leaving 14 bases between them. The DNA for the CDR3 is TGCAGCTTGGGCAGGGGCGTCACTGAAGCTTTCTTT. Translating it yields CSLGRGVTEAFF. Looking up the rest from reference TRBV29-1 and TRBJ1-1 gives the full variable domain: SAVISQKPSRDICQRGTSLTIQCQVDSQVTMMFWYRQQPGQSLTLIATANQGSEATYESGFVIDKFPISRPNLTFSTLTVSNMSPEDSSIYLCSLGRGVTEAFFGQGTRLTVV.

The chain joins TRBV19 to TRBJ2-5, with a tentative D call TRBD1 (5 bases). This CDR3 contains 17 residues. Germline lookup yields CDR1 LNHDA and CDR2 SQIVND (reference sequence). V lost 4 bases and J 1 base, leaving 19 bases between the germline ends. The CDR3 DNA sequence: TGTGCCAGTAGTAGGCACCCAATGGGGCAGCTCCAAGAGACCCAGTACTTC. Translation: CASSRHPMGQLQETQYF.

In its sample, this clone was seen a few times. The chain recombines TRBV4-1 with TRBJ1-1; 7 bases line up with TRBD1. J gave up 4 bases and V 0 bases, and 5 bases lay outside the gene matches. This CDR3 is built from 15 residues. CDR1 and CDR2 from the germline V gene are MGHRA and YSYEKL. CDR3: CASSQDSQGGTEAFF. The CDR3 bases are TGCGCCAGCAGCCAAGATTCTCAGGGGGGCACTGAAGCTTTCTTT.

The genes are TRBV7-6 and TRBJ2-7; 9 bases map to TRBD1. The CDR3 sequence is 16 residues long. Germline trimming cut 2 bases from V and 4 bases from J; bases unmatched to any gene: 9. Germline lookup yields CDR1 SGHVS and CDR2 FNYEAQ. The CDR3 sequence: CASSLSVGQGLYEQYF. The CDR3 DNA sequence: TGTGCCAGCAGCTTATCCGTGGGACAGGGATTATACGAGCAGTACTTC. The variable domain in full, with the rest retrieved from reference TRBV7-6 and TRBJ2-7, is GAGVSQSPRYKVTKRGQDVALRCDPISGHVSLYWYRQALGQGPEFLTYFNYEAQQDKSGLPNDRFSAERPEGSISTLTIQRTEQRDSAMYRCASSLSVGQGLYEQYFGPGTRLTVT.

This chain links TRBV6-1 with TRBJ2-1; 8 bases match TRBD2. The CDR3 sequence is 15 residues long. The trim removed 1 base at V and 4 bases at J, leaving 3 bases unmatched. Germline CDR1 and CDR2: MNHNS and SASEGT. The chain's CDR3 is CASSEESGGYNEQFF. In DNA, the CDR3 is TGTGCCAGCAGTGAAGAGAGCGGGGGTTACAATGAGCAGTTCTTC.

The chain employs TRBV7-9 and TRBJ1-1; 7 nucleotides agree with TRBD1. Germline V gene sequence: CDR1 SEHNR, CDR2 FQNEAQ (reference sequence). V trimming: 5 bases; J trimming: 3 bases; junction bases outside the gene matches: 3. The length of the CDR3 is 13 residues. The CDR3, as DNA: TGTGCCAGCAGCCACACAGGGGACACTGAAGCTTTCTTT. As protein: CASSHTGDTEAFF. The full variable domain, with the rest looked up from reference TRBV7-9 and TRBJ1-1, is DTGVSQNPRHKITKRGQNVTFRCDPISEHNRLYWYRQTLGQGPEFLTYFQNEAQLEKSRLLSDRFSAERPKGSFSTLEIQRTEQGDSAMYLCASSHTGDTEAFFGQGTRLTVV.

This chain connects TRBV4-3 to TRBJ2-1; D is possibly TRBD2 (6 bases). V gave up 6 bases and J gave up 0 bases, with 12 bases separating them. The CDR3 spans 15 residues. Germline V lookup: CDR1 LGHNA, CDR2 YSLEER. This CDR3 is CASSSSVNSYNEQFF. The CDR3 bases are TGCGCCAGCAGTTCTAGCGTTAACTCCTACAATGAGCAGTTCTTC.

This rearrangement joins TRBV28 to TRBJ2-2; D remains ambiguous. Germline CDR1 is MDHEN and CDR2 is SYDVKM. This CDR3 has 17 amino acids. V lost 4 bases and J lost 0, with 15 bases in between. The CDR3 here is CASSSTWRFANTGELFF. The CDR3 DNA is TGTGCCAGCAGTTCGACCTGGAGATTCGCGAACACCGGGGAGCTGTTTTTT.

This clone came up once. The chain links TRBV28 to TRBJ2-2, with TRBD2 as a possible D gene (6 bases). This CDR3 contains 18 residues. Germline CDR1 MDHEN, CDR2 SYDVKM. The ends were cut back, 6 bases at V and 5 bases at J, with 25 bases in the middle. CDR3 sequence: CASSLWGFTGVKTGELFF. Here the CDR3 DNA reads TGTGCCAGCAGCCTGTGGGGATTTACGGGGGTGAAGACCGGGGAGCTGTTTTTT. Together with reference TRBV28 and TRBJ2-2, the CDR3 gives the full variable domain: DVKVTQSSRYLVKRTGEKVFLECVQDMDHENMFWYRQDPGLGLRLIYFSYDVKMKEKGDIPEGYSVSREKKERFSLILESASTNQTSMYLCASSLWGFTGVKTGELFFGEGSRLTVL.

The J gene is TRBJ1-5, the V gene TRBV5-1, with 10 bases aligning to TRBD1. Losses at the gene ends were 4 bases for V and 2 bases for J; bases not matched to a gene: 9. The CDR3 is made up of 17 amino acids. Germline values: CDR1 SGHRS, CDR2 YFSETQ. The CDR3, as DNA: TGCGCCAGCAGCACCGGGACAGGGGCAGGTGGCAATCAGCCCCAGCATTTT. Protein product: CASSTGTGAGGNQPQHF.

This chain's CDR3 is CASSYSGGVGNSPLHF. CDR3 bases: TGTGCCAGCAGTTACTCAGGGGGGGTGGGTAATTCACCCCTCCACTTT. The chain carries TRBV6-6 and TRBJ1-6; a possible D gene is TRBD1 (6 bases). CDR3 length equals 16 residues. The V gene lost 0 bases and the J gene lost 6 bases, with 12 bases spanning the gap. In germline, CDR1 is MNHNY, CDR2 SVGAGI (reference sequence).

About this clone itself: Additional DNA sequences in this sample encode the identical CDR3. The rearrangement links TRBV15 to TRBJ1-6, with 9 bases matching TRBD1. Germline V CDR1 and CDR2: LNHNV, YYDKDF (reference sequence). Trimming removed 1 base from V and 6 bases from J; junction bases left unmatched: 10. The CDR3 has 18 amino acids. The CDR3 reads CATSRVPFRTGVNSPLHF. The CDR3 DNA reads TGTGCCACCAGCAGAGTGCCTTTCCGGACAGGGGTTAATTCACCCCTCCACTTT. Filled out from reference TRBV15 and TRBJ1-6, the complete variable domain reads DAMVIQNPRYQVTQFGKPVTLSCSQTLNHNVMYWYQQKSSQAPKLLFHYYDKDFNNEADTPDNFQSRRPNTSFCFLDIRSPGLGDTAMYLCATSRVPFRTGVNSPLHFGNGTRLTVT.

Here the CDR3 reads CASSDTGESHEQYF. The CDR3 DNA reads as TGTGCCAGCAGTGACACAGGGGAATCCCACGAGCAGTACTTC. This chain connects TRBV6-1 to TRBJ2-7; TRBD1 aligns across 7 bases. Looked up from germline, CDR1 is MNHNS and CDR2 is SASEGT. The CDR3 contains 14 residues. V lost 3 bases to trimming and J lost 5 bases; unmatched junction nucleotides: 7.

The chain employs TRBV27 and TRBJ2-7; TRBD2 might be the D (6 bases). Per the germline V gene, CDR1 is MNHEY and CDR2 is SMNVEV (reference sequence). The V end was cut by 4 bases, the J end by 3 bases, with 13 bases between. The CDR3 extends over 14 amino acids. The CDR3 loop reads CASSSAGMDYEQYF. CDR3 nucleotide sequence: TGTGCCAGCAGTTCGGCGGGGATGGACTACGAGCAGTACTTC.

The chain uses TRBV6-5 and TRBJ1-5, with D maybe TRBD1 (5 bases). Per the germline V gene, CDR1 is MNHEY and CDR2 is SVGAGI. The CDR3 covers 14 residues. Trimming took off 6 bases at V and 4 bases at J, with 13 bases between the two ends. The CDR3 spells CASSFDRKNQPQHF. CDR3 coding DNA: TGTGCCAGCAGCTTCGACAGAAAGAATCAGCCCCAGCATTTT.

This chain connects TRBV4-1 to TRBJ1-6; the match to TRBD1 covers 7 bases. Unmatched junction bases numbered 7, after V lost 1 base and J lost 7 bases. The CDR3 contains 16 residues. Germline V gene lookup returns CDR1 MGHRA and CDR2 YSYEKL. The CDR3 reads CASSQGAGTENSPLHF. CDR3 nucleotides: TGCGCCAGCAGCCAAGGAGCCGGGACAGAGAATTCACCCCTCCACTTT.

The V and J genes are TRBV13 and TRBJ2-2, with TRBD1 matching 7 bases. V was pared by 6 bases and J by 5 bases, with 9 bases of the junction left unmatched. This CDR3 is 15 amino acids long. The V gene's germline CDR1 is PRHDT and CDR2 FYEKMQ (reference sequence). This CDR3 is CASRRGGAYTGELFF. CDR3 DNA sequence: TGTGCCAGCAGAAGAGGGGGCGCGTATACCGGGGAGCTGTTTTTT.

The DNA of the CDR3 is TGTGCCAGCAGCCAAGATCCGGTAGGACAGGGAAGGGATCAGCCCCAGCATTTT. It specifies CASSQDPVGQGRDQPQHF. The V gene is TRBV14, the J gene TRBJ1-5; 8 bases are a match to TRBD1. The germline gives CDR1 SGHDN, CDR2 FVKESK. V dropped 0 bases and J dropped 5; count of bases not matched to a gene: 12. The CDR3 length is 18 residues.

The chain combines TRBV6-4 with TRBJ2-3; D possibly corresponds to TRBD1 (6 bases). Trimming removed 4 bases at V and 1 base at J, with 9 bases between. This CDR3 has 14 amino acids. Germline V CDR1 and CDR2: MRHNA, SNTAGT. The CDR3 sequence is CASSVSGGTDTQYF. CDR3 sequence (DNA): TGTGCCAGCAGTGTGTCAGGGGGCACAGATACGCAGTATTTT.

This clone has only a few counts. The chain recombines TRBV9 with TRBJ1-1; D gene ambiguous. The CDR3 totals 13 residues. Germline CDR1 is SGDLS and CDR2 is YYNGEE. The germline V and J ends were trimmed by 0 bases and 1 base, with 4 bases remaining between them. CDR3 DNA sequence: TGTGCCAGCAGCGTAGGGCCGAACACTGAAGCTTTCTTT. This codes for CASSVGPNTEAFF.

V and J are TRBV7-7 and TRBJ2-2; 11 positions match TRBD1. This CDR3 spans 15 amino acids. The J segment lost 7 bases and the V segment lost 3 bases, leaving 4 bases of the junction unmatched. Looked up from germline, CDR1 is SSHAT and CDR2 is FNYEAQ (reference sequence). The CDR3 DNA reads as TGTGCCAGCAGCTTCGGGACAGGGGGTGTCGGGGAGCTGTTTTTT. Translated, it gives CASSFGTGGVGELFF.

The rearrangement uses TRBV5-4 and TRBJ2-7; D ambiguous. Looked up from germline, CDR1 is SGHNT and CDR2 is YYREEE (reference sequence). Trimming stripped 1 base from V and 5 bases from J, with 10 bases between. This CDR3 is built from 13 residues. DNA of the CDR3: TGTGCCAGCAGCTTGTACAGAGCCAACGAGCAGTACTTC. Protein: CASSLYRANEQYF.

This clone turned up a few times. This chain links TRBV5-6 with TRBJ1-2; 7 bases are a match to TRBD1. The CDR3 has 14 residues. The germline gives CDR1 SGHDT, CDR2 YYEEEE. With 5 bases clipped from V and 4 bases from J, the junction kept 8 bases outside the gene matches. Here the CDR3 reads CASRSEGAGYGYTF. In nucleotides, the CDR3 is TGTGCCAGCAGGTCGGAGGGGGCTGGCTATGGCTACACCTTC.

The chain employs TRBV6-5 and TRBJ2-1; 8 positions match TRBD2. This CDR3 comprises 15 residues. Germline trimming cut 5 bases from V and 5 bases from J; bases unmatched to any gene: 8. Germline V gene data show CDR1 as MNHEY and CDR2 as SVGAGI. The CDR3 loop reads CASSHPGGLHNEQFF. The CDR3 bases are TGTGCCAGCAGTCACCCGGGGGGGCTCCACAATGAGCAGTTCTTC.

The chain couples TRBV9 to TRBJ2-1, with 9 bases fitting TRBD2. After removal of 0 bases from V and 4 bases from J, the junction contained 5 bases not matched to a gene. Per germline, CDR1 SGDLS and CDR2 YYNGEE. The CDR3 loop spans 16 amino acids. The CDR3 sequence: CASSVVGGGVYNEQFF. CDR3 in DNA: TGTGCCAGCAGCGTAGTAGGCGGGGGGGTGTACAATGAGCAGTTCTTC.

This clone was counted a single time. The chain has TRBV19 and TRBJ1-5, with D possibly matching TRBD1 (6 bases). Germline V gives CDR1 LNHDA, CDR2 SQIVND (reference sequence). The V end was cut by 5 bases, the J end by 2 bases, with 13 bases between. The CDR3 totals 15 residues. In nucleotides, the CDR3 is TGTGCCAGTAGTTTACAGGGACGTCGCAATCAGCCCCAGCATTTT. This gives the protein CASSLQGRRNQPQHF.

The rearrangement links TRBV7-2 to TRBJ1-2; tentatively, D is TRBD1 (6 bases). V lost 1 base and J lost 6, with 18 bases in between. CDR1 and CDR2 (germline): SGHTA, FQGNSA. This CDR3 is 16 amino acids long. In DNA, the CDR3 is TGTGCCAGCAGCTTAGGAGGGGGGGCCCGGACGGATGGCTACACCTTC. Its protein is CASSLGGGARTDGYTF.

With regard to this clone: This may be a read error, as it is one base from a much larger clone. This chain joins TRBV5-8 and TRBJ1-1, with unresolved D. Trimming pared 2 bases from V and 1 base from J, leaving 9 bases between. Germline V CDR1 and CDR2: SGHTS, YDEGEE. The CDR3 extends over 14 amino acids. The DNA of the CDR3 is TGTGCCAGCAGCTTAATCGCAGGGAACACTGAAGCTTTCTTT. Protein product: CASSLIAGNTEAFF.

The genes are TRBV20-1 and TRBJ2-3, with unresolved D. Germline CDR1 and CDR2: DFQATT and SNEGSKA (reference sequence). The V end lost 6 bases, the J end lost 8 bases, and 12 bases lay between the germline ends. There are 11 residues in the CDR3. The CDR3: CSALVVGTQYF. CDR3 nucleotides: TGCAGTGCCCTAGTGGTCGGTACGCAGTATTTT.

This clone was recorded a few times. The rearrangement joins TRBV15 to TRBJ2-5; D gene ambiguous. CDR1 is LNHNV, CDR2 YYDKDF, per germline (reference sequence). The germline V and J ends were trimmed by 4 bases and 5 bases, with 14 bases remaining between them. The CDR3 consists of 14 residues. Written as DNA, the CDR3 is TGTGCCACCAGCAAGCCCCTTATTCGGGAGACCCAGTACTTC. It codes for CATSKPLIRETQYF.